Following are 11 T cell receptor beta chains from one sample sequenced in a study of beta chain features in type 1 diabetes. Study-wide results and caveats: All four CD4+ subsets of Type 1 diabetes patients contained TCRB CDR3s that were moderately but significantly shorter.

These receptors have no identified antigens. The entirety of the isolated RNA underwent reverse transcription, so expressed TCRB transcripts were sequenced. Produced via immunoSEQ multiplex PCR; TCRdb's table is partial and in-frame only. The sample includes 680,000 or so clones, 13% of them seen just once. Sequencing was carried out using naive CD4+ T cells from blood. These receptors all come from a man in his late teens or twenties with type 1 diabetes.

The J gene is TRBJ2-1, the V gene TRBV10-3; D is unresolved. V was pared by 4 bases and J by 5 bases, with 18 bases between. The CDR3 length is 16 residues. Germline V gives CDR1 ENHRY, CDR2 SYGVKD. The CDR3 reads CAISGKGRTDNNEQFF. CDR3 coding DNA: TGTGCCATCAGTGGTAAAGGCCGTACGGATAACAATGAGCAGTTCTTC.

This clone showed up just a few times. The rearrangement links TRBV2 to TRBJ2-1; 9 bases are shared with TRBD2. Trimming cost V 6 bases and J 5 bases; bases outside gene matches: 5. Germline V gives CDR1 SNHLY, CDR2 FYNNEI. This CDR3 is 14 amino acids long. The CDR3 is CASSRGLANNEQFF. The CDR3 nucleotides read TGTGCCAGCAGCCGCGGACTAGCGAACAATGAGCAGTTCTTC.

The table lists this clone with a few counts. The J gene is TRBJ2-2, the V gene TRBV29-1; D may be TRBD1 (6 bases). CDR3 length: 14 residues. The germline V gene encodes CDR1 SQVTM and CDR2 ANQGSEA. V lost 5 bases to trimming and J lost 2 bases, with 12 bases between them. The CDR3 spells CSVRAGANTGELFF. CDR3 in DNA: TGCAGCGTTCGAGCAGGGGCCAACACCGGGGAGCTGTTTTTT.

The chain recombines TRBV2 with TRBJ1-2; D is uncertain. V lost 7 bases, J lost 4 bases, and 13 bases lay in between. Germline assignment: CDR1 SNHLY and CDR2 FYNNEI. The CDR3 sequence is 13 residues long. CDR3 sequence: CASIQTSGYGYTF. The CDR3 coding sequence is TGTGCCAGCATCCAGACCTCGGGCTATGGCTACACCTTC. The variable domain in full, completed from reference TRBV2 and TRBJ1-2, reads EPEVTQTPSHQVTQMGQEVILRCVPISNHLYFYWYRQILGQKVEFLVSFYNNEISEKSEIFDDQFSVERPDGSNFTLKIRSTKLEDSAMYFCASIQTSGYGYTFGSGTRLTVV.

The CDR3 coding sequence is TGCGCCAGCAGCTTGGGGGACGGGCAAGAGACCCAGTACTTC. Its protein product is CASSLGDGQETQYF. The J gene is TRBJ2-5, the V gene TRBV5-1; D possibly matches TRBD1 or TRBD2 (5 bases each). Deletions cut 0 bases from V and 2 bases from J, with 8 bases between. The CDR3 totals 14 residues. Germline CDR1 and CDR2: SGHRS and YFSETQ.

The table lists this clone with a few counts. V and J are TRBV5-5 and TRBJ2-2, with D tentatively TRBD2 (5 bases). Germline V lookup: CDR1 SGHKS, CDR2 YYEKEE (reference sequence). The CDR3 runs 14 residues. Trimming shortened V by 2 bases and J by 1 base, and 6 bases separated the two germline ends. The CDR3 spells CASSFSVNTGELFF. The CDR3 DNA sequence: TGTGCCAGCAGCTTTAGCGTGAACACCGGGGAGCTGTTTTTT.

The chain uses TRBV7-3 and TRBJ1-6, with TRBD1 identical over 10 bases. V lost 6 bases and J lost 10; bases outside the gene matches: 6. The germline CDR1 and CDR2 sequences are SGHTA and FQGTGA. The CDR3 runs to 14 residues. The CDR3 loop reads CASSAGQGRSPLHF. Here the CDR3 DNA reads TGTGCCAGCAGTGCGGGACAGGGGAGGTCACCCCTCCACTTT.

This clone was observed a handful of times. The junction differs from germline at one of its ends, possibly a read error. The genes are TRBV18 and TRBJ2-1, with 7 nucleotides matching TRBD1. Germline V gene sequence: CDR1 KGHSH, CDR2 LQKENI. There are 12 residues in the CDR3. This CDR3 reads CASSPQGYEQFF. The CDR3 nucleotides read TGTGCCAGCTCTCCACAGGGGTATGAGCAGTTCTTC.

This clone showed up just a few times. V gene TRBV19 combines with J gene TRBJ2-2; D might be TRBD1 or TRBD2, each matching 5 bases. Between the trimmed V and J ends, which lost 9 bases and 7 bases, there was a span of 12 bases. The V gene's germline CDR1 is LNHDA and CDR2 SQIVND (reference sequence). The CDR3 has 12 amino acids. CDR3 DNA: TGTGCCAGCGGGACGAGCGTCGGGGAGCTGTTTTTT. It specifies CASGTSVGELFF. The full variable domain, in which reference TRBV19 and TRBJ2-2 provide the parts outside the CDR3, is DGGITQSPKYLFRKEGQNVTLSCEQNLNHDAMYWYRQDPGQGLRLIYYSQIVNDFQKGDIAEGYSVSREKKESFPLTVTSAQKNPTAFYLCASGTSVGELFFGEGSRLTVL.

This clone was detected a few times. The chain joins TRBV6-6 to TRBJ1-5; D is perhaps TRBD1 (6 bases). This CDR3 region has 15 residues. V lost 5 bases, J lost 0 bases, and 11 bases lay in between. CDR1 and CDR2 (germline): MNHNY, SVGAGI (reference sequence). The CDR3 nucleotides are TGTGCCAGCAGTGCACAGGGCTATAGCAATCAGCCCCAGCATTTT. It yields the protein CASSAQGYSNQPQHF.

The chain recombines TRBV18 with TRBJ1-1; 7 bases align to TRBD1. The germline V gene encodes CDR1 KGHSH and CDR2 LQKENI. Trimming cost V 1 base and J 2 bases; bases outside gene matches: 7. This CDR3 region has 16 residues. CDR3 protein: CASSPREGDSNTEAFF. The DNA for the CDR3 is TGTGCCAGCTCACCACGGGAAGGGGACAGTAACACTGAAGCTTTCTTT.